One sample yielded the 5 T cell receptor beta chains listed below, sequenced in a study of blood T cell repertoires in COVID-19. Assay: immunoSEQ multiplex PCR; the TCRdb copy retains only in-frame clones and omits some. Here the sample spans approximately 35,000 clones, about 79% being singletons. Material for sequencing was peripheral blood. The receptor set was obtained from a human donor in a cohort sampled during active COVID-19.

V and J are TRBV5-1 and TRBJ1-3, with D perhaps matching TRBD1 (5 bases). The CDR3 runs 15 residues. Trimming left V 4 bases short and J 0 bases short, with 11 bases between. CDR1 is SGHRS and CDR2 is YFSETQ in the germline V gene. The CDR3 reads CASSPDKSSGNTIYF. The CDR3 DNA is TGCGCCAGCAGCCCGGACAAGAGCTCTGGAAACACCATATATTTT.

The rearrangement uses TRBV7-7 and TRBJ2-1, with D perhaps matching TRBD1 (6 bases). The V end was cut by 5 bases, the J end by 6 bases, with 11 bases between. The CDR3 extends over 13 amino acids. CDR1 is SSHAT and CDR2 is FNYEAQ in the germline V gene (reference sequence). The CDR3 spells CASSPQGFNEQFF. In nucleotides, the CDR3 is TGTGCCAGCAGCCCACAGGGCTTCAATGAGCAGTTCTTC. The variable domain in full, completed from reference TRBV7-7 and TRBJ2-1, reads GAGVSQSPRYKVTKRGQDVTLRCDPISSHATLYWYQQALGQGPEFLTYFNYEAQPDKSGLPSDRFSAERPEGSISTLTIQRTEQRDSAMYRCASSPQGFNEQFFGPGTRLTVL.

This sequence joins TRBV10-2 and TRBJ1-2; D remains ambiguous. Germline V CDR1 and CDR2: WSHSY, SAAADI. The CDR3 is 14 amino acids. The V gene lost 5 bases and the J gene lost 1 base, with 11 bases spanning the gap. The CDR3 DNA follows: TGCGCCAGCAGTATGGCAGGTTATAACTATGGCTACACCTTC. Amino acids: CASSMAGYNYGYTF.

This chain uses TRBV6-1 with TRBJ2-1, with TRBD2 identical over 7 bases. The CDR3 totals 14 residues. The J segment lost 4 bases and the V segment lost 3 bases, leaving 3 bases of the junction unmatched. Germline V CDR1 and CDR2: MNHNS, SASEGT. CDR3 in DNA: TGTGCCAGCAGTGAGGGGGGGGGATACAATGAGCAGTTCTTC. It is translated as CASSEGGGYNEQFF.

V usage is TRBV29-1 and J usage is TRBJ1-2; 8 nucleotides agree with TRBD1. Germline lookup yields CDR1 SQVTM and CDR2 ANQGSEA. The CDR3 covers 13 residues. The J segment lost 0 bases and the V segment lost 4 bases, leaving 1 base of the junction unmatched. The CDR3: CSVAQGANYGYTF. The CDR3 DNA follows: TGCAGCGTTGCACAGGGGGCTAACTATGGCTACACCTTC.